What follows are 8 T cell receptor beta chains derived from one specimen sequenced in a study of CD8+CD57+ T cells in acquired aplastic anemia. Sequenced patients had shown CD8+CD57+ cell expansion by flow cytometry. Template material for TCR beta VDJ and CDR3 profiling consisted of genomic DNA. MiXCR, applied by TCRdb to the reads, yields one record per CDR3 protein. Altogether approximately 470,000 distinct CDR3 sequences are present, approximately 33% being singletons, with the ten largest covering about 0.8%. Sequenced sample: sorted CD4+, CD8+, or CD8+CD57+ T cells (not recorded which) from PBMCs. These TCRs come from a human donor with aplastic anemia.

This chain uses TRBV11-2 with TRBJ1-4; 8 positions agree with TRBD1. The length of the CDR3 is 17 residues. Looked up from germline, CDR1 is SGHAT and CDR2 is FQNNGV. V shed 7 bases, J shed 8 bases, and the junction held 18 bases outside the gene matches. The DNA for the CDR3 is TGTGCCAGCACATTCCGGACAGGGCCCAATGCTGGGGAAAAACTGTTTTTT. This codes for CASTFRTGPNAGEKLFF.

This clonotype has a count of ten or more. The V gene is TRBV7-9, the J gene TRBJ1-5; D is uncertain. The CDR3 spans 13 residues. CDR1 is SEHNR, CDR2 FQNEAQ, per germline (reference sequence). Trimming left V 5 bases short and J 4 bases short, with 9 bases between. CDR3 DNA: TGTGCCAGCAGCCTAACCCCAAATCAGCCCCAGCATTTT. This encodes CASSLTPNQPQHF.

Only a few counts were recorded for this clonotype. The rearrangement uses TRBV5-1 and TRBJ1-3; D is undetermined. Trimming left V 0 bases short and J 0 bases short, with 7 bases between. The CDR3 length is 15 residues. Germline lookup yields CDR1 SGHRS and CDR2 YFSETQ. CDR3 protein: CASSLVADSGNTIYF. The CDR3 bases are TGCGCCAGCAGCTTGGTGGCAGACTCTGGAAACACCATATATTTT.

The CDR3 is CAQASASGAYNEQFF. CDR3 nucleotide sequence: TGTGCCCAAGCCAGCGCTAGCGGAGCATACAATGAGCAGTTCTTC. The V gene is TRBV15, the J gene TRBJ2-1, with 7 bases identical to TRBD2. Germline values: CDR1 LNHNV, CDR2 YYDKDF (reference sequence). There are 15 residues in the CDR3. J gave up 4 bases and V 11 bases, and 14 bases lay outside the gene matches.

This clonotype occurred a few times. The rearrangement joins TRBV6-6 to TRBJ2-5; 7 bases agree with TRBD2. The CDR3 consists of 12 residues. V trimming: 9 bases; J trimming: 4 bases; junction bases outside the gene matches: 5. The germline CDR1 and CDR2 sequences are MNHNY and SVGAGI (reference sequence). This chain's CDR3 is CASLGGRETQYF. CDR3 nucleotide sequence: TGTGCCAGTCTAGGCGGGAGAGAGACCCAGTACTTC.

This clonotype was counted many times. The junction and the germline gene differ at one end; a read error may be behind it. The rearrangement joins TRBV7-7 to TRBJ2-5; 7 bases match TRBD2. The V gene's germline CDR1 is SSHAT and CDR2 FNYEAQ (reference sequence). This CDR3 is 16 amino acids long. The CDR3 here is CASSLEPGRVQETQYF. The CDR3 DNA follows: TGTGCTAGCAGCTTAGAACCAGGGAGGGTCCAAGAGACCCAGTACTTC.

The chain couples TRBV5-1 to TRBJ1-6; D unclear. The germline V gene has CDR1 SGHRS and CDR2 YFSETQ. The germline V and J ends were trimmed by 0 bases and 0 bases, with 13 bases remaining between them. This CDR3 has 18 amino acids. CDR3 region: CASSLDGVSSSYNSPLHF. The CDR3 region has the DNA TGCGCCAGCAGCTTGGACGGGGTCTCGAGCTCCTATAATTCACCCCTCCACTTT.

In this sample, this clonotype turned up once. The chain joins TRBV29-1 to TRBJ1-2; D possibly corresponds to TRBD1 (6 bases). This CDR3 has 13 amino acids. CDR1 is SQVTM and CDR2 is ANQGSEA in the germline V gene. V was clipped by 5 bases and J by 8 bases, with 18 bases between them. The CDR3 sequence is CSVPHRQGFGYTF. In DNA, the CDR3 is TGCAGCGTTCCCCACAGGCAGGGGTTCGGCTACACCTTC.